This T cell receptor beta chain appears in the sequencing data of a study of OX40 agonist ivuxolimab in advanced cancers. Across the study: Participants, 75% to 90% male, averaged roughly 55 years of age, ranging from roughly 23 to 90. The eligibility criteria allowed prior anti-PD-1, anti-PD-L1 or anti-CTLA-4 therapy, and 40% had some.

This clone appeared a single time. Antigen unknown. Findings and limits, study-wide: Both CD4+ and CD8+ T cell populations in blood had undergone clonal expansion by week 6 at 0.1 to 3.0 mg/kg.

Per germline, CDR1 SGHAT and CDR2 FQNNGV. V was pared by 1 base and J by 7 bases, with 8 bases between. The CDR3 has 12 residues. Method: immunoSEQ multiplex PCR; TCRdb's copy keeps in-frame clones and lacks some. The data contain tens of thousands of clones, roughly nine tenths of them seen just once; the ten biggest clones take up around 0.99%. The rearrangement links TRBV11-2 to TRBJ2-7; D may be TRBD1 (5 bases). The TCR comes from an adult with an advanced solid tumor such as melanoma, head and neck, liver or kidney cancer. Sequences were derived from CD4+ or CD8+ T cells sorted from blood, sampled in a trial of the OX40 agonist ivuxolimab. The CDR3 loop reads CASSLGRGEQYF. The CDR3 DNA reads TGTGCCAGCAGCTTAGGTAGGGGTGAGCAGTACTTC.